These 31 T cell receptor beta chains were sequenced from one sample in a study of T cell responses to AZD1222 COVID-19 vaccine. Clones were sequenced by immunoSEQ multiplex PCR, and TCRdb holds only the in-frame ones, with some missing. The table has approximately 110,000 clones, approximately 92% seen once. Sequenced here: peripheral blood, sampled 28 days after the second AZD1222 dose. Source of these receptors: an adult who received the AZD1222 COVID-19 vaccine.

This chain's CDR3 is CASSLRRGLAKNIQYF. CDR3 coding DNA: TGTGCCAGCAGCTTACGCAGGGGACTAGCCAAAAACATTCAGTACTTC. The rearrangement joins TRBV7-2 to TRBJ2-4; D tentatively reads TRBD1 or TRBD2 (6 bases each). The CDR3 has 16 amino acids. The V and J ends lost 2 bases and 0 bases respectively, with 11 bases between them. Germline values: CDR1 SGHTA, CDR2 FQGNSA.

CDR3: CSRMEVTEAFF. CDR3 DNA sequence: TGCAGCCGAATGGAGGTCACTGAAGCTTTCTTT. The chain has TRBV20-1 and TRBJ1-1; D ambiguous. CDR1 is DFQATT, CDR2 SNEGSKA, per germline (reference sequence). The CDR3 has 11 amino acids.

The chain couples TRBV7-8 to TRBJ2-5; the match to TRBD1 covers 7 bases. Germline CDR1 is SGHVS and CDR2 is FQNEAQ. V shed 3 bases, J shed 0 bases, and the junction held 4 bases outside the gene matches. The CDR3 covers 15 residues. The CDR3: CASSLNRGHQETQYF. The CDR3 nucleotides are TGTGCCAGCAGCTTGAACAGGGGCCACCAAGAGACCCAGTACTTC.

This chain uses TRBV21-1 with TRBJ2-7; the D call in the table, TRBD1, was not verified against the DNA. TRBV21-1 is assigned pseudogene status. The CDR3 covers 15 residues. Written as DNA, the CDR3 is TGTGCCAGCAGCCTCCGGGACAGGCTATTCTACGAGCAGTACTTC. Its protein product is CASSLRDRLFYEQYF.

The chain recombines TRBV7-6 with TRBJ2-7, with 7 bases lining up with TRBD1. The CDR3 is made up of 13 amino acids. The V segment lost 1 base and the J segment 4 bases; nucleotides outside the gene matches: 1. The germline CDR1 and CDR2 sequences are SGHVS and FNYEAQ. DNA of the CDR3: TGTGCCAGCAGCTTAGTGGGACAGTACGAGCAGTACTTC. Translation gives CASSLVGQYEQYF.

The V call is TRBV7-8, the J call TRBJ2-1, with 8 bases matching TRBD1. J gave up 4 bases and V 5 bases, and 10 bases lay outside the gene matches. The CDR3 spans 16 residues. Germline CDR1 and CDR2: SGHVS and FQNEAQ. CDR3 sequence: CASSEYRGIVYNEQFF. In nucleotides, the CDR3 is TGTGCCAGCAGCGAGTACAGGGGGATCGTTTACAATGAGCAGTTCTTC.

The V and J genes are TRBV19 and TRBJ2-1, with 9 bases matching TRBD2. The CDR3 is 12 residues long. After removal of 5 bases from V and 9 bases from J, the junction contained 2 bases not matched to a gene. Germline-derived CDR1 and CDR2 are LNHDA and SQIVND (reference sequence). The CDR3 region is CASSSGLAEQFF. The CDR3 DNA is TGTGCCAGTAGTTCGGGACTAGCTGAGCAGTTCTTC.

The CDR3 nucleotides are TGTGCCGCGCGAAAGGGAGGGGGAGATACGCAGTATTTT. Translation: CAARKGGGDTQYF. The chain employs TRBV11-2 and TRBJ2-3, with D tentatively TRBD2 (7 bases). Germline V CDR1 and CDR2: SGHAT, FQNNGV. This CDR3 has 13 residues. The V and J ends lost 11 bases and 5 bases respectively, with 17 bases between them.

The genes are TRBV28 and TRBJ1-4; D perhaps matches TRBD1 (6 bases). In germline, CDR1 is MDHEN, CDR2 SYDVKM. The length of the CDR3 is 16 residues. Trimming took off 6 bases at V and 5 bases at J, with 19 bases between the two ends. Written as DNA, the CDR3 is TGTGCCAGCAGACCAACAGGGCCGCTCCGGAATGAAAAACTGTTTTTT. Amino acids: CASRPTGPLRNEKLFF.

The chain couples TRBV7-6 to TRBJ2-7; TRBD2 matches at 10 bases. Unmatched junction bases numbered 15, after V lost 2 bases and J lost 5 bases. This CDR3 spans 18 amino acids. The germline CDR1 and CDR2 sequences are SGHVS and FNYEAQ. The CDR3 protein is CASSLLPGSSGRVDEQYF. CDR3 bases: TGTGCCAGCAGCTTACTCCCCGGTTCTAGCGGGAGAGTCGACGAGCAGTACTTC.

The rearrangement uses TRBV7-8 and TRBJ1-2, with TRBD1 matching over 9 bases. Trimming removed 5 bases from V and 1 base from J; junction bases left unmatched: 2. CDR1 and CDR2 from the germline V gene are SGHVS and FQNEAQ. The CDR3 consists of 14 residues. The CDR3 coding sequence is TGTGCCAGCAGCGCGGGACAGGGTAACTATGGCTACACCTTC. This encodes CASSAGQGNYGYTF.

The CDR3 here is CASSISGSDNEQFF. The DNA of the CDR3 is TGTGCCAGTAGTATTTCCGGGTCCGACAATGAGCAGTTCTTC. The V and J genes are TRBV19 and TRBJ2-1; D is unclear. V was cut by 3 bases and J by 5 bases, with 11 bases left in between. The CDR3 has 14 amino acids. CDR1 and CDR2 (germline): LNHDA, SQIVND (reference sequence).

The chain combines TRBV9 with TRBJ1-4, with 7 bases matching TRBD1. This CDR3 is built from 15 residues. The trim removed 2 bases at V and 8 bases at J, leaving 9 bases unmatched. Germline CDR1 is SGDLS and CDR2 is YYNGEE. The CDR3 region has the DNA TGTGCCAGCAGCGTCTCCGGGACAGTAGGGGAAAAACTGTTTTTT. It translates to CASSVSGTVGEKLFF.

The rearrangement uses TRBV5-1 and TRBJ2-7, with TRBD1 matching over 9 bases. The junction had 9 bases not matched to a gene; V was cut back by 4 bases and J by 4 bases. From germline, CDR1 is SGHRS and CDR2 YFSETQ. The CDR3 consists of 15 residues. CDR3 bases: TGCGCCAGCAGCAGAGACGGGACAGGGTCTTACGAGCAGTACTTC. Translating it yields CASSRDGTGSYEQYF.

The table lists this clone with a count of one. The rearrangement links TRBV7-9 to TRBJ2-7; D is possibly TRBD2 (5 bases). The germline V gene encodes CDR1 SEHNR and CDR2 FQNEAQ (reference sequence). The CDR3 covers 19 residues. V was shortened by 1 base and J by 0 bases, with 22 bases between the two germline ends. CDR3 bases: TGTGCCAGCAGCTTAGGGATTTCGTGGGTTAGGGAGAGCTCCTACGAGCAGTACTTC. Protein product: CASSLGISWVRESSYEQYF. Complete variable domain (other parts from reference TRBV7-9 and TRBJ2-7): DTGVSQNPRHKITKRGQNVTFRCDPISEHNRLYWYRQTLGQGPEFLTYFQNEAQLEKSRLLSDRFSAERPKGSFSTLEIQRTEQGDSAMYLCASSLGISWVRESSYEQYFGPGTRLTVT.

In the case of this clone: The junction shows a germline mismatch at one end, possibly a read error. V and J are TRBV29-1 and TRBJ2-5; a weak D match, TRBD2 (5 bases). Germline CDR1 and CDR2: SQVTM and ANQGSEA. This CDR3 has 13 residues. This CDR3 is CSGERGRGETQYF. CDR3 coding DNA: TGCAGCGGTGAACGAGGGCGCGGGGAGACCCAGTACTTC.

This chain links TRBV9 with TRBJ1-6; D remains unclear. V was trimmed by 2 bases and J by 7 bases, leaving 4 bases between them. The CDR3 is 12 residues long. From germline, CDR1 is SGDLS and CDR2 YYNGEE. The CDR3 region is CASSVPNSPLHF. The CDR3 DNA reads TGTGCCAGCAGCGTCCCAAATTCACCCCTCCACTTT.

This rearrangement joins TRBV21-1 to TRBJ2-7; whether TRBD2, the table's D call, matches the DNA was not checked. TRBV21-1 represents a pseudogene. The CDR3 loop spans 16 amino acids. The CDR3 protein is CASSLRAGPPGGEQYF. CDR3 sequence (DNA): TGTGCCAGCAGCCTTCGGGCAGGGCCCCCCGGAGGGGAGCAGTACTTC.

The chain's CDR3 is CASSSLAGSSYNEQFF. As DNA, the CDR3 is TGTGCCAGCAGTTCCCTAGCGGGAAGCTCCTACAATGAGCAGTTCTTC. This chain links TRBV11-2 with TRBJ2-1, with TRBD2 matching 9 bases. The V gene end was trimmed by 6 bases and the J gene end by 0 bases; junction bases not matched to a gene: 6. Germline CDR1 and CDR2: SGHAT and FQNNGV. This CDR3 contains 16 residues.

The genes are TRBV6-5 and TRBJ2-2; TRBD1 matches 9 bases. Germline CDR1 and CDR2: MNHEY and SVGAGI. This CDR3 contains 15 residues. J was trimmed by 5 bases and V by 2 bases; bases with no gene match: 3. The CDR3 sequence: CASSYDRGRTGELFF. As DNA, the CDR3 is TGTGCCAGCAGTTACGACAGGGGGAGGACCGGGGAGCTGTTTTTT.

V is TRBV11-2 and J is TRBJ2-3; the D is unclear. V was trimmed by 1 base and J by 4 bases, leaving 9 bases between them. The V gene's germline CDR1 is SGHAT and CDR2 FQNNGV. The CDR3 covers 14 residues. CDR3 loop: CASSLVPLADTQYF. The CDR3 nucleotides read TGTGCCAGCAGCTTAGTACCCCTCGCAGATACGCAGTATTTT.

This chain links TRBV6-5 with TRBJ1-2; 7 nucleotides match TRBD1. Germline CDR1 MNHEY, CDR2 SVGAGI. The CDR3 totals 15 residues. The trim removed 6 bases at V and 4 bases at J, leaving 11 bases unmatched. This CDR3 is CASSVDREPVYGYTF. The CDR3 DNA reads TGTGCCAGCAGCGTAGACAGGGAGCCCGTCTATGGCTACACCTTC.

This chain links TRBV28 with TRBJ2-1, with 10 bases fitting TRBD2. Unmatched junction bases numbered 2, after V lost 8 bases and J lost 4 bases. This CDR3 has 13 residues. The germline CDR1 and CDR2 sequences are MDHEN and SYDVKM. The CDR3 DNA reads TGTGCCAGCCTAGCGGGAGCTTACAATGAGCAGTTCTTC. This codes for CASLAGAYNEQFF.

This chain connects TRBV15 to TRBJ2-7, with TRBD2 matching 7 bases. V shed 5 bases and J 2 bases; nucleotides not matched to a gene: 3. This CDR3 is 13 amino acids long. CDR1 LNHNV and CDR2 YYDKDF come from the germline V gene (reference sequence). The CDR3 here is CATSRDYAYEQYF. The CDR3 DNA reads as TGTGCCACCAGCCGGGACTACGCCTACGAGCAGTACTTC.

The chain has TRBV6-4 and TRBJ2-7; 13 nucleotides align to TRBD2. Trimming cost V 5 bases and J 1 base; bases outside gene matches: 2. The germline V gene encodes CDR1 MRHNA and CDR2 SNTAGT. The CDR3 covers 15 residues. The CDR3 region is CASSPLAGGSYEQYF. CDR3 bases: TGTGCCAGCAGTCCACTAGCGGGAGGGTCCTACGAGCAGTACTTC.

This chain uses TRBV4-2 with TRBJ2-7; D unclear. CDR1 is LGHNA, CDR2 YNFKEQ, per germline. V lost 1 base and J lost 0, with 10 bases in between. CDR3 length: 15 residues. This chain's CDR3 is CASSQGQTASYEQYF. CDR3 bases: TGTGCCAGCAGCCAAGGCCAGACCGCCTCCTACGAGCAGTACTTC.

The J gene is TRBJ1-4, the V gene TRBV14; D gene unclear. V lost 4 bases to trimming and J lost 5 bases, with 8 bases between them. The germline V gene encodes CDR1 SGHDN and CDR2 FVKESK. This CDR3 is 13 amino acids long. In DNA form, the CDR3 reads TGTGCCAGCAGCCTCCTTCGGAATGAAAAACTGTTTTTT. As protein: CASSLLRNEKLFF.

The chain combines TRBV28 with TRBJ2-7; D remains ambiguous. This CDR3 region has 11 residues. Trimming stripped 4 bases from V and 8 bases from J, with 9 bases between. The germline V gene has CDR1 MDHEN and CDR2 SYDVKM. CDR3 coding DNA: TGTGCCAGCAGTTCCCCTCAAAAGCAGTACTTC. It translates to CASSSPQKQYF.

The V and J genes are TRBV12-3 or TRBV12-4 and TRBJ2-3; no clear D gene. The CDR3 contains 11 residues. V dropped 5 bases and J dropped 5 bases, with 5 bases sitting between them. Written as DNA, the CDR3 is TGTGCCAGCAGTACGGGAGATACGCAGTATTTT. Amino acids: CASSTGDTQYF.

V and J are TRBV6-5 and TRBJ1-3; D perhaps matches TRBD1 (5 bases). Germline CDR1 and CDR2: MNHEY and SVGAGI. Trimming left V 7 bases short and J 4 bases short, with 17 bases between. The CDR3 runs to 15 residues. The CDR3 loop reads CASTLSVGRGNTIYF. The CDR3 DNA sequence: TGTGCCAGCACCCTGTCGGTGGGACGAGGAAACACCATATATTTT.

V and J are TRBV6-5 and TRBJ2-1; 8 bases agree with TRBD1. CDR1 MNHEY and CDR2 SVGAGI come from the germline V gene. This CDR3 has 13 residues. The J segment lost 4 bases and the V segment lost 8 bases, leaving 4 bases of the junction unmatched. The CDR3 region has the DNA TGTGCCAGCCAGACAGGGGTTTACAATGAGCAGTTCTTC. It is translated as CASQTGVYNEQFF.